This is a list of T cell receptor beta chains from one sample in a study of T cell changes during pregnancy in multiple sclerosis. The table came from immunoSEQ multiplex PCR; TCRdb's copy has only in-frame clones and leaves some out. The data hold 20,000 to 25,000 clones, with roughly 90% observed a single time. The sample was CD8+ T cells from peripheral blood mononuclear cells, taken after pregnancy. The source is a female donor with multiple sclerosis, enrolled in a pregnancy study. Each CDR3 is given with its conserved first and last residue. D genes are given only for firm matches. Clone size is given for some rows only: seen once, a few or many times, or a class if the clone is expanded.

clone_size	d_call	j_call	v_call	cdr3_aa	cdr3_nt
NA	NA	TRBJ1-1	TRBV29-1	CSVEDGNTEAFF	TGCAGCGTTGAAGACGGGAACACTGAAGCTTTCTTT
NA	TRBD1	TRBJ1-2	TRBV6-5	CASSYFTGGGYTF	TGTGCCAGCAGTTACTTTACAGGGGGCGGCTACACCTTC
once	TRBD1	TRBJ2-7	TRBV5-6	CASSWDRDYEQYF	TGTGCCAGCAGCTGGGACAGAGACTACGAGCAGTACTTC
NA	TRBD1	TRBJ2-5	TRBV5-5	CASSPLTGLRETQYF	TGTGCCAGCAGCCCCTTGACAGGGCTGAGAGAGACCCAGTACTTC
NA	TRBD1	TRBJ1-1	TRBV19	CASSMALQGTVMNTEAFF	TGTGCCAGTAGTATGGCTTTACAGGGGACGGTTATGAACACTGAAGCTTTCTTT
NA	NA	TRBJ1-2	TRBV7-8	CAVVGEGRVYGYTF	TGTGCCGTCGTGGGGGAGGGGAGGGTCTATGGCTACACCTTC
NA	TRBD1	TRBJ1-2	TRBV27	CASSQSTGEINYGYTF	TGTGCCAGCAGTCAATCGACAGGGGAGATCAACTATGGCTACACCTTC
NA	NA	TRBJ2-2	TRBV4-3	CASSEGGELFF	TGCGCCAGCTCAGAGGGCGGGGAGCTGTTTTTT
NA	TRBD2	TRBJ2-7	TRBV30	CAWGTSDIHEQYF	TGTGCCTGGGGGACTAGCGACATCCACGAGCAGTACTTC
NA	TRBD1	TRBJ1-1	TRBV28	CASSGDSWNTEAFF	TGTGCCAGCAGTGGGGACAGCTGGAACACTGAAGCTTTCTTT
NA	TRBD1	TRBJ1-1	TRBV7-9	CASRPALGQVLWTEAFF	TGTGCCAGCAGGCCCGCCCTCGGACAGGTTTTGTGGACTGAAGCTTTCTTT
NA	TRBD1	TRBJ2-3	TRBV4-1	CASSQVFGQGRTDTQYF	TGCGCCAGCAGCCAAGTTTTCGGACAGGGGAGGACAGATACGCAGTATTTT
NA	TRBD2	TRBJ2-3	TRBV9	CASSESGTSGTISDTQYF	TGTGCCAGCAGCGAATCCGGGACTAGCGGGACTATTTCAGATACGCAGTATTTT
NA	NA	TRBJ1-6	TRBV6-5	CASSYSGGDLSPLHF	TGTGCCAGCAGTTACTCGGGAGGGGATTTGTCACCCCTCCACTTT
NA	TRBD2	TRBJ2-1	TRBV4-3	CASSQDFSAGGRYNEQFF	TGCGCCAGCAGCCAAGACTTCTCAGCGGGAGGGCGGTACAATGAGCAGTTCTTC
NA	NA	TRBJ2-3	TRBV6-4	CASAPTGEPTDTQYF	TGTGCCAGCGCTCCGACGGGAGAACCCACAGATACGCAGTATTTT
NA	NA	TRBJ2-7	TRBV6-5	CASSYPGEKGYEQYF	TGTGCCAGCAGTTACCCCGGGGAGAAGGGCTACGAGCAGTACTTC
NA	NA	TRBJ2-3	TRBV2	CASSQSLASFTDTQYF	TGTGCCAGCAGTCAAAGTCTAGCGAGCTTCACAGATACGCAGTATTTT
NA	NA	TRBJ1-5	TRBV19	CASSWCGFCVRNQPQHF	TGTGCCAGTAGTTGGTGCGGGTTTTGCGTCAGGAATCAGCCCCAGCATTTT
NA	TRBD1	TRBJ1-1	TRBV29-1	CSARDRDGTEAFF	TGCAGCGCCAGAGACAGGGATGGCACTGAAGCTTTCTTT
NA	TRBD2	TRBJ2-5	TRBV5-5	CASSWASGPETQYF	TGTGCCAGCAGCTGGGCTAGCGGGCCGGAGACCCAGTACTTC
NA	NA	TRBJ2-7	TRBV2	CASSERRGSYEQYF	TGTGCCAGCAGTGAACGTCGGGGGAGCTACGAGCAGTACTTC
NA	TRBD1	TRBJ1-2	TRBV15	CATSRDRGPVLNRGYTF	TGTGCCACCAGCAGAGACAGGGGGCCAGTGTTGAATCGTGGCTACACCTTC
NA	NA	TRBJ1-3	TRBV19	CASSAPTQVSGNTIYF	TGTGCCAGTAGTGCCCCCACCCAGGTCTCTGGAAACACCATATATTTT
medium-sized	NA	TRBJ2-7	TRBV27	CASSLSQGTREQYF	TGTGCCAGCAGTTTATCGCAGGGTACTCGCGAGCAGTACTTC
NA	NA	TRBJ2-1	TRBV7-9	CASSLAGGDNEQFF	TGTGCCAGCAGCTTAGCGGGAGGCGATAATGAGCAGTTCTTC
once	NA	TRBJ2-7	TRBV7-2	CASSETTSLYEQYF	TGTGCCAGCAGCGAAACAACTAGCCTCTACGAGCAGTACTTC
once	TRBD2	TRBJ2-1	TRBV30	CAWPGLAGARNEQFF	TGTGCCTGGCCTGGACTAGCGGGAGCAAGGAATGAGCAGTTCTTC
NA	TRBD2	TRBJ2-7	TRBV4-2	CASSQDQASGSSEQYF	TGTGCCAGCAGCCAAGATCAGGCTAGCGGGAGTAGCGAGCAGTACTTC
few	TRBD2	TRBJ2-3	TRBV28	CASSFLSGTDTQYF	TGTGCCAGCAGTTTTCTTAGCGGGACAGATACGCAGTATTTT
NA	TRBD1	TRBJ1-2	TRBV5-1	CASSGDRALRGYTF	TGCGCCAGCAGCGGGGACAGAGCTTTGCGTGGCTACACCTTC
NA	NA	TRBJ2-5	TRBV5-1	CASRAWEQETQYF	TGCGCCAGCAGGGCCTGGGAGCAAGAGACCCAGTACTTC